This T cell receptor beta chain was sequenced for a study of graft-versus-host responses after intestinal transplantation. TCRdb's table, derived via immunoSEQ multiplex PCR, lists solely in-frame clones and lacks some. The sample has about 73,000 clones; about 90% are singletons. This clone appeared a few times. Its antigen is currently unknown. The germline V gene has CDR1 LNHDA and CDR2 SQIVND (reference sequence). After removal of 0 bases from V and 1 base from J, the junction contained 2 bases not matched to a gene. CDR3 length: 16 amino acids. The sequence was obtained from a human donor who was the organ donor for an intestinal transplant. Sample: unstimulated CD8+ T cells sorted from spleen or lymph node cells, taken before transplant. The chain joins TRBV19 to TRBJ2-3, with 9 bases matching TRBD2. In DNA form, the CDR3 reads TGTGCCAGTAGTATAGAAAAGCGGGGGGGCACAGATACGCAGTATTTT. The encoded protein is CASSIEKRGGTDTQYF.